These T cell receptor beta chains were read from a single sample in a study of graft-versus-host responses after intestinal transplantation. Only in-frame clones appear in the TCRdb table, and some are missing; sequencing was by immunoSEQ multiplex PCR. The sample yields 40,000 to 55,000 clones, about 91% seen once. The specimen comprised PBMCs, sampled 524 days after transplant. The receptors were sampled from a human patient who received an intestinal transplant, so some T cells may come from the graft donor. Each CDR3 is given with its conserved first and last residue. A D gene is named only where the DNA matches it firmly. The size of a clone is reported for some rows only, either as once, few or many, or as a class for expanded clones.

J gene: TRBJ2-2
D gene: TRBD2
clone size: NA
V gene: TRBV27
CDR3 length: 16
CDR3 DNA: TGTGCCAGCAGTTTAAAGCGGGACGGGGGGACCGGGGAGCTGTTTTTT
CDR3 protein: CASSLKRDGGTGELFF

J gene: TRBJ2-6
D gene: NA
clone size: NA
V gene: TRBV4-3
CDR3 length: 16
CDR3 DNA: TGCGCCAGCAGCCCCCGCGACAGAACCGGGGCCAACGTCCTGACTTTC
CDR3 protein: CASSPRDRTGANVLTF

J gene: TRBJ2-7
D gene: TRBD2
clone size: NA
V gene: TRBV29-1
CDR3 length: 14
CDR3 DNA: TGCAGCGTTCCGGCGGTTAGCGGGGGATACGAGCAGTACTTC
CDR3 protein: CSVPAVSGGYEQYF

J gene: TRBJ2-3
D gene: TRBD2
clone size: NA
V gene: TRBV11-2
CDR3 length: 18
CDR3 DNA: TGTGCCAGCAGCTTAGGGTGGACTAGCGGGGGAAGCACAGATACGCAGTATTTT
CDR3 protein: CASSLGWTSGGSTDTQYF

J gene: TRBJ1-1
D gene: NA
clone size: NA
V gene: TRBV11-3
CDR3 length: 12
CDR3 DNA: TGTGCCAGCAGGGGGACGGGAACTGAAGCTTTCTTT
CDR3 protein: CASRGTGTEAFF

J gene: TRBJ1-1
D gene: NA
clone size: NA
V gene: TRBV19
CDR3 length: 12
CDR3 DNA: TGTGCCAGTAGTATCGAGGGGAGGAATGCTTTCTTT
CDR3 protein: CASSIEGRNAFF

J gene: TRBJ1-1
D gene: TRBD1
clone size: NA
V gene: TRBV11-1
CDR3 length: 15
CDR3 DNA: TGTGCCAGCAGCTTAGATAGGGACAGGCGAATTGAAGCTTTCTTT
CDR3 protein: CASSLDRDRRIEAFF

J gene: TRBJ1-5
D gene: NA
clone size: NA
V gene: TRBV7-2
CDR3 length: 13
CDR3 DNA: TGTGCCAGCAGCCCCACCCCTAATCAGCCCCAGCATTTT
CDR3 protein: CASSPTPNQPQHF

J gene: TRBJ2-1
D gene: TRBD2
clone size: NA
V gene: TRBV10-3
CDR3 length: 13
CDR3 DNA: TGTGCCATCAGTCTAGCGGCTAACAATGAGCAGTTCTTC
CDR3 protein: CAISLAANNEQFF

J gene: TRBJ2-3
D gene: NA
clone size: few
V gene: TRBV5-1
CDR3 length: 15
CDR3 DNA: TGCGCCAGCAGGACAGGCCCGAGTGGGACAGATACGCAGTATTTT
CDR3 protein: CASRTGPSGTDTQYF

J gene: TRBJ2-1
D gene: TRBD1
clone size: once
V gene: TRBV2
CDR3 length: 15
CDR3 DNA: TGTGCCAGCAGGGCGGACAGGGGCCCCTACAATGAGCAGTTCTTC
CDR3 protein: CASRADRGPYNEQFF

J gene: TRBJ2-2
D gene: NA
clone size: NA
V gene: TRBV28
CDR3 length: 14
CDR3 DNA: TGTGCCAGCAGCGCTGACACCAACACCGGGGAGCTGTTTTTT
CDR3 protein: CASSADTNTGELFF

J gene: TRBJ1-4
D gene: NA
clone size: NA
V gene: TRBV5-1
CDR3 length: 15
CDR3 DNA: TGCGCCAGCAGCTTGGGCGGGGTCACTGATGAAAAACTGTTTTTT
CDR3 protein: CASSLGGVTDEKLFF

J gene: TRBJ2-1
D gene: TRBD1
clone size: NA
V gene: TRBV28
CDR3 length: 16
CDR3 DNA: TGTGCCAGCAGTGTCGACAGGGCGAGCTCCTACAATGAGCAGTTCTTC
CDR3 protein: CASSVDRASSYNEQFF

J gene: TRBJ2-7
D gene: NA
clone size: NA
V gene: TRBV18
CDR3 length: 12
CDR3 DNA: TGTGCCAGCTCACCAGACACCTACGAGCAGTACTTC
CDR3 protein: CASSPDTYEQYF

J gene: TRBJ2-6
D gene: NA
clone size: NA
V gene: TRBV7-2
CDR3 length: 18
CDR3 DNA: TGTGCCAGCAGTCTTACGGGCCAGGGGTACTCTGGGGCCAACGTCCTGACTTTC
CDR3 protein: CASSLTGQGYSGANVLTF

J gene: TRBJ2-2
D gene: TRBD1
clone size: NA
V gene: TRBV28
CDR3 length: 16
CDR3 DNA: TGTGCCAGCAGTACACCTTCACAGGGGAGCACCGGGGAGCTGTTTTTT
CDR3 protein: CASSTPSQGSTGELFF

J gene: TRBJ1-3
D gene: NA
clone size: NA
V gene: TRBV5-1
CDR3 length: 11
CDR3 DNA: TGCGCCAGCAGATGGGGAAACACCATATATTTT
CDR3 protein: CASRWGNTIYF

J gene: TRBJ1-1
D gene: NA
clone size: few
V gene: TRBV5-6
CDR3 length: 15
CDR3 DNA: TGTGCCAGCAGCCGCGTATCGGGATTGAACACTGAAGCTTTCTTT
CDR3 protein: CASSRVSGLNTEAFF

J gene: TRBJ2-7
D gene: NA
clone size: NA
V gene: TRBV4-2
CDR3 length: 16
CDR3 DNA: TGTGCCAGCAGCCAAGAAATTGGGGGAGTCGCCTACGAGCAGTACTTC
CDR3 protein: CASSQEIGGVAYEQYF

J gene: TRBJ2-2
D gene: TRBD1
clone size: NA
V gene: TRBV18
CDR3 length: 15
CDR3 DNA: TGTGCCAGCTCACCAGCCAGGGGGCGCACCGGGGAGCTGTTTTTT
CDR3 protein: CASSPARGRTGELFF

J gene: TRBJ2-7
D gene: NA
clone size: NA
V gene: TRBV9
CDR3 length: 15
CDR3 DNA: TGTGCCAGCAGCGTAGCGGCGGAACGCTCCTACGAGCAGTACTTC
CDR3 protein: CASSVAAERSYEQYF

J gene: TRBJ2-7
D gene: TRBD2
clone size: NA
V gene: TRBV9
CDR3 length: 17
CDR3 DNA: TGTGCCAGCAGCCCTGGGACTACCGAAAGAAAGAACTACGAGCAGTACTTC
CDR3 protein: CASSPGTTERKNYEQYF

J gene: TRBJ1-5
D gene: NA
clone size: NA
V gene: TRBV6-5
CDR3 length: 15
CDR3 DNA: TGTGCCAGCACCCAGAAGGGTTATGGCAATCAGCCCCAGCATTTT
CDR3 protein: CASTQKGYGNQPQHF

J gene: TRBJ2-3
D gene: NA
clone size: NA
V gene: TRBV30
CDR3 length: 16
CDR3 DNA: TGTGCCGGAACCCGTGGTGGGGAAACTAGCACAGATACGCAGTATTTT
CDR3 protein: CAGTRGGETSTDTQYF

J gene: TRBJ2-5
D gene: NA
clone size: NA
V gene: TRBV18
CDR3 length: 11
CDR3 DNA: TGTGCCAGCTCACCGCAAGAGACCCAGTACTTC
CDR3 protein: CASSPQETQYF

J gene: TRBJ1-2
D gene: NA
clone size: NA
V gene: TRBV7-8
CDR3 length: 14
CDR3 DNA: TGTGCCAGCAGCGGCCCCTTGGCTAACTATGGCTACACCTTC
CDR3 protein: CASSGPLANYGYTF

J gene: TRBJ2-7
D gene: NA
clone size: NA
V gene: TRBV6-5
CDR3 length: 12
CDR3 DNA: TGTGCCAGCAGTGAAAGGGCTACTCGGCAGTACTTC
CDR3 protein: CASSERATRQYF

J gene: TRBJ2-3
D gene: TRBD2
clone size: NA
V gene: TRBV7-9
CDR3 length: 16
CDR3 DNA: TGTGCCAGCAGCTTTACTAGCGGGAGATCCACAGATACGCAGTATTTT
CDR3 protein: CASSFTSGRSTDTQYF

J gene: TRBJ2-2
D gene: NA
clone size: once
V gene: TRBV14
CDR3 length: 14
CDR3 DNA: TGTGCCAGCAGCGGCGGGACAAACACCGGGGAGCTGTTTTTT
CDR3 protein: CASSGGTNTGELFF

J gene: TRBJ1-1
D gene: TRBD1
clone size: NA
V gene: TRBV10-3
CDR3 length: 15
CDR3 DNA: TGTGCCATCAGACCGACAGGGAGGAGGGACACTGAAGCTTTCTTT
CDR3 protein: CAIRPTGRRDTEAFF

J gene: TRBJ1-2
D gene: NA
clone size: NA
V gene: TRBV28
CDR3 length: 13
CDR3 DNA: TGTGCCAGCAGTTCCCCACAAGGCTATGGCTACACCTTC
CDR3 protein: CASSSPQGYGYTF

J gene: TRBJ1-4
D gene: NA
clone size: few
V gene: TRBV25-1
CDR3 length: 16
CDR3 DNA: TGTGCCAGCAGTGATTTCTTTTCGAGGGGTCGCGAAAAACTGTTTTTT
CDR3 protein: CASSDFFSRGREKLFF

J gene: TRBJ2-3
D gene: TRBD1
clone size: once
V gene: TRBV28
CDR3 length: 15
CDR3 DNA: TGTGCCAGCAGTCCACCAGGGGGCATGTCAGATACGCAGTATTTT
CDR3 protein: CASSPPGGMSDTQYF

J gene: TRBJ2-1
D gene: TRBD1
clone size: NA
V gene: TRBV6-5
CDR3 length: 15
CDR3 DNA: TGTGCCAGCAGCCACCCCCGGACAGGGGGCAATGAGCAGTTCTTC
CDR3 protein: CASSHPRTGGNEQFF

J gene: TRBJ2-1
D gene: TRBD2
clone size: once
V gene: TRBV18
CDR3 length: 17
CDR3 DNA: TGTGCCAGCTCACCTCTAGCGGGGCCCATCTCCTACAATGAGCAGTTCTTC
CDR3 protein: CASSPLAGPISYNEQFF

J gene: TRBJ2-7
D gene: NA
clone size: NA
V gene: TRBV5-4
CDR3 length: 15
CDR3 DNA: TGTGCCAGCAGCTTGCTCCGGCAGGGTTCCTACGAGCAGTACTTC
CDR3 protein: CASSLLRQGSYEQYF

J gene: TRBJ2-7
D gene: TRBD2
clone size: NA
V gene: TRBV4-3
CDR3 length: 16
CDR3 DNA: TGCGCCAGCAGCCAAGACATAGCGGGGGGGACCTACGAGCAGTACTTC
CDR3 protein: CASSQDIAGGTYEQYF

J gene: TRBJ2-1
D gene: NA
clone size: NA
V gene: TRBV10-3
CDR3 length: 15
CDR3 DNA: TGTGCCATCAGTGATAATGGGCACCCCTACAATGAGCAGTTCTTC
CDR3 protein: CAISDNGHPYNEQFF

J gene: TRBJ1-5
D gene: TRBD1
clone size: NA
V gene: TRBV10-3
CDR3 length: 13
CDR3 DNA: TGTGCCATCGGCAGGGGGCCGGATCAGCCCCAGCATTTT
CDR3 protein: CAIGRGPDQPQHF

J gene: TRBJ1-1
D gene: NA
clone size: few
V gene: TRBV13
CDR3 length: 12
CDR3 DNA: TGTGCCAGCAGCTTAGTACAGCCTGAAGCTTTCTTT
CDR3 protein: CASSLVQPEAFF

J gene: TRBJ2-1
D gene: TRBD2
clone size: once
V gene: TRBV4-1
CDR3 length: 18
CDR3 DNA: TGCGCCAGCAGCCAAGATACCCGACTAGCGGGAGGGGGGCGTGAGCAGTTCTTC
CDR3 protein: CASSQDTRLAGGGREQFF

J gene: TRBJ2-1
D gene: NA
clone size: NA
V gene: TRBV5-1
CDR3 length: 13
CDR3 DNA: TGCGCCAGCAGCTTGCTGCAGGACAATGAGCAGTTCTTC
CDR3 protein: CASSLLQDNEQFF

J gene: TRBJ1-4
D gene: NA
clone size: NA
V gene: TRBV5-6
CDR3 length: 16
CDR3 DNA: TGTGCCAGCAGCTTGTGGCCCGGGACTTCCAATGAAAAACTGTTTTTT
CDR3 protein: CASSLWPGTSNEKLFF

J gene: TRBJ2-1
D gene: NA
clone size: NA
V gene: TRBV10-3
CDR3 length: 14
CDR3 DNA: TGTGCCATCCGGGGGACAGAAACCTACAATGAGCAGTTCTTC
CDR3 protein: CAIRGTETYNEQFF

J gene: TRBJ2-7
D gene: NA
clone size: NA
V gene: TRBV15
CDR3 length: 13
CDR3 DNA: TGTGCCACCAGCCGAGGGCAGTTCGACGAGCAGTACTTC
CDR3 protein: CATSRGQFDEQYF

J gene: TRBJ2-7
D gene: NA
clone size: NA
V gene: TRBV10-3
CDR3 length: 16
CDR3 DNA: TGTGCCATCAGTGAATCCGAGACAGGCCTATCCTACGAGCAGTACTTC
CDR3 protein: CAISESETGLSYEQYF

J gene: TRBJ1-2
D gene: TRBD1
clone size: NA
V gene: TRBV30
CDR3 length: 15
CDR3 DNA: TGTGCCTGGAATCCCGGGACAGGGGGCGCGTATGGCTACACCTTC
CDR3 protein: CAWNPGTGGAYGYTF

J gene: TRBJ1-6
D gene: NA
clone size: once
V gene: TRBV6-1
CDR3 length: 16
CDR3 DNA: TGTGCCAGCAGTGAAGTCTACAGCTCCTATAATTCACCCCTCCACTTT
CDR3 protein: CASSEVYSSYNSPLHF

J gene: TRBJ2-7
D gene: TRBD1
clone size: NA
V gene: TRBV7-3
CDR3 length: 15
CDR3 DNA: TGTGCCAGCAGCTTAACGGGGACAGGGGCCTACGAGCAGTACTTC
CDR3 protein: CASSLTGTGAYEQYF

J gene: TRBJ2-7
D gene: TRBD2
clone size: once
V gene: TRBV28
CDR3 length: 15
CDR3 DNA: TGTGCCAGCAACACGGCCGGGACTAGCTCCTACGAGCAGTACTTC
CDR3 protein: CASNTAGTSSYEQYF

J gene: TRBJ2-7
D gene: TRBD2
clone size: NA
V gene: TRBV7-2
CDR3 length: 18
CDR3 DNA: TGTGCCAGCAGCTTAGGGGTTTGGGGCAGCGGGAGGGCCCCCGAGCAGTACTTC
CDR3 protein: CASSLGVWGSGRAPEQYF

J gene: TRBJ1-1
D gene: NA
clone size: NA
V gene: TRBV5-8
CDR3 length: 13
CDR3 DNA: TGTGCCAGCAGCCCGGGCAGGGTCACTGAAGCTTTCTTT
CDR3 protein: CASSPGRVTEAFF

J gene: TRBJ1-5
D gene: NA
clone size: few
V gene: TRBV18
CDR3 length: 15
CDR3 DNA: TGTGCCAGCTCACCATATCGGGGGGACAATCAGCCCCAGCATTTT
CDR3 protein: CASSPYRGDNQPQHF

J gene: TRBJ1-2
D gene: NA
clone size: NA
V gene: TRBV19
CDR3 length: 12
CDR3 DNA: TGTGCCAGTAGCATCCCGGGGAGCGGCTACACCTTC
CDR3 protein: CASSIPGSGYTF

J gene: TRBJ2-7
D gene: NA
clone size: NA
V gene: TRBV6-5
CDR3 length: 11
CDR3 DNA: TGTGCCAGCAGCTCCTCAAACGAGCAGTACTTC
CDR3 protein: CASSSSNEQYF

J gene: TRBJ2-1
D gene: NA
clone size: NA
V gene: TRBV9
CDR3 length: 13
CDR3 DNA: TGTGCCAGCAGCGTAGCCCGGGGGAATGAGCAGTTCTTC
CDR3 protein: CASSVARGNEQFF

J gene: TRBJ2-1
D gene: TRBD2
clone size: NA
V gene: TRBV7-2
CDR3 length: 16
CDR3 DNA: TGTGCCAGCTTCACCCGTGGGGCGGGAGAATACAATGAGCAGTTCTTC
CDR3 protein: CASFTRGAGEYNEQFF

J gene: TRBJ2-7
D gene: NA
clone size: NA
V gene: TRBV7-2
CDR3 length: 12
CDR3 DNA: TGTGCCAGCAGCCAGGACCGGTACGAGCAGTACTTC
CDR3 protein: CASSQDRYEQYF